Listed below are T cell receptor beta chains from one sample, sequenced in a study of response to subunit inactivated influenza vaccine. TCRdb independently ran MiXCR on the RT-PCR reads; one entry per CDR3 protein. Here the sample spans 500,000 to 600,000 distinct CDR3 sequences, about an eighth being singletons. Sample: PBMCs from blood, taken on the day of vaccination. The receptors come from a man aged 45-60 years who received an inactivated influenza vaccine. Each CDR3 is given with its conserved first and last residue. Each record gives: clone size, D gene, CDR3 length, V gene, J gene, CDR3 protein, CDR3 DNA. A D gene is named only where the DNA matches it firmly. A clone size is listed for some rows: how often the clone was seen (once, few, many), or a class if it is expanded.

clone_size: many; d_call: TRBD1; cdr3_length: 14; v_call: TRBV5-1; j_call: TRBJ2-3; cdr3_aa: CASSWTGDTDTQYF; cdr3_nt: TGCGCCAGCAGCTGGACAGGGGACACAGATACGCAGTATTTT
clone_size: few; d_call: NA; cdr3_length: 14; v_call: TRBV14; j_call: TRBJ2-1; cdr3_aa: CASSQEYRRDEQFF; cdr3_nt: TGTGCCAGCAGCCAAGAGTACCGTCGCGATGAGCAGTTCTTC
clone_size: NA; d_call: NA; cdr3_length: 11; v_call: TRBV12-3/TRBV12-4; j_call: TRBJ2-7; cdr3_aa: CASSFNAEQYF; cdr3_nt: TGTGCCAGCAGTTTCAACGCCGAGCAGTACTTC
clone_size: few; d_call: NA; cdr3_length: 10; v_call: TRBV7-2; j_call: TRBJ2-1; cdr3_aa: CASSLTEQFF; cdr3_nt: TGTGCCAGCAGCTTAACTGAGCAGTTCTTC
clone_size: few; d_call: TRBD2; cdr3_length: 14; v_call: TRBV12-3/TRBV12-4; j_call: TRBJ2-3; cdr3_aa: CASSASGGGDTQYF; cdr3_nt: TGTGCCAGCAGTGCTAGCGGCGGAGGGGATACGCAGTATTTT
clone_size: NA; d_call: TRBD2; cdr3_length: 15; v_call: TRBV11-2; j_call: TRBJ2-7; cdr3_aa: CASSLGIAGVYEQYF; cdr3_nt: TGTGCCAGCAGCTTAGGAATAGCGGGAGTATACGAGCAGTACTTC
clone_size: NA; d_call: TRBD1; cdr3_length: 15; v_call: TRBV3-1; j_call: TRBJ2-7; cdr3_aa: CASSQGQGRPYEQYF; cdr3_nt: TGTGCCAGCAGCCAAGGACAGGGGCGACCCTACGAGCAGTACTTC
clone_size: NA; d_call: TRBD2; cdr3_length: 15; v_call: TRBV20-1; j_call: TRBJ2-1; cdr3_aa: CSARRAGGHGNEQFF; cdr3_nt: TGCAGTGCTAGAAGGGCGGGAGGCCACGGTAATGAGCAGTTCTTC
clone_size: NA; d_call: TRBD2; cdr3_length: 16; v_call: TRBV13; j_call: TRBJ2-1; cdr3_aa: CASSTRSGGGFNEQFF; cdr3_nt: TGTGCCAGCAGCACTCGGAGCGGGGGGGGTTTCAATGAGCAGTTCTTC
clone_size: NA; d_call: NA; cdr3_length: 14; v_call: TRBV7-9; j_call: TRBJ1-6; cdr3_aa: CATSDGSYNSPLHF; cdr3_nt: TGTGCCACCTCGGACGGGTCCTATAATTCACCCCTCCACTTT
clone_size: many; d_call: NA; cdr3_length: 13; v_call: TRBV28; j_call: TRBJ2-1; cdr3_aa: CASSFWQNNEQFF; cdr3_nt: TGTGCCAGCAGTTTTTGGCAAAACAATGAGCAGTTCTTC
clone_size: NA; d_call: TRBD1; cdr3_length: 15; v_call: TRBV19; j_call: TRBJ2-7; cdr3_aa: CASSMLAGGIYEQYF; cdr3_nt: TGTGCCAGTAGTATGTTGGCAGGGGGCATCTACGAGCAGTACTTC
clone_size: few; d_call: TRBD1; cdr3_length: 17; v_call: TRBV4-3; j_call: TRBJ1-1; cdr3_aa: CASSQERAGGMRTEAFF; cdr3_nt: TGCGCCAGCAGCCAAGAACGGGCAGGGGGCATGAGAACTGAAGCTTTCTTT
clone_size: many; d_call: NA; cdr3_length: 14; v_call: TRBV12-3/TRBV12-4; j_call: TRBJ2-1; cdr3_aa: CASSSFYIADEQFF; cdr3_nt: TGTGCCAGCAGTTCCTTCTACATCGCCGATGAGCAGTTCTTC
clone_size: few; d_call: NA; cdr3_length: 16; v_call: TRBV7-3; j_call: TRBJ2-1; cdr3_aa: CASSWGPLNSYNEQFF; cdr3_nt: TGTGCCAGCAGTTGGGGCCCCCTTAACTCCTACAATGAGCAGTTCTTC
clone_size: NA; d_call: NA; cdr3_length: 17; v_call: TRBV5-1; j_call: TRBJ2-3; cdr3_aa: CASSLDLSAGAQDTQYF; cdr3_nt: TGCGCCAGCAGCTTGGATCTGTCGGCGGGGGCTCAAGATACGCAGTATTTT
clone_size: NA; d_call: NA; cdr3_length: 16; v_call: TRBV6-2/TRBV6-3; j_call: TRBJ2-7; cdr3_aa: CASSYSIRASSYEQYF; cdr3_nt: TGTGCCAGCAGTTACTCGATTCGGGCGAGCTCCTACGAGCAGTACTTC
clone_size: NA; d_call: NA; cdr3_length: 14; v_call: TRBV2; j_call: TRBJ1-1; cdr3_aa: CASSEVREYTEAFF; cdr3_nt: TGTGCCAGCAGTGAAGTCAGGGAGTACACTGAAGCTTTCTTT
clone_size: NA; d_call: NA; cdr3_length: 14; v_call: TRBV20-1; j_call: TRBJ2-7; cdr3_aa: CSAPQVSVPYEQYF; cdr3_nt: TGCAGTGCGCCTCAAGTTAGCGTACCCTACGAGCAGTACTTC
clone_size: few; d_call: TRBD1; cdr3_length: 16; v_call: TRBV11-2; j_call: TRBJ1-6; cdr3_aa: CASSLGTGGKNSPLHF; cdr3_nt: TGTGCCAGCAGCTTAGGGACAGGGGGCAAGAATTCACCCCTCCACTTT
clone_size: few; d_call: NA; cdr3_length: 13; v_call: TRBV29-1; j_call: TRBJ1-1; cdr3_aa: CSAGRGRGTEAFF; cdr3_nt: TGCAGCGCAGGAAGAGGACGAGGGACTGAAGCTTTCTTT
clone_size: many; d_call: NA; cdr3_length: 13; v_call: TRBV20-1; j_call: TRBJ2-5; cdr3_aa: CSANDRNLETQYF; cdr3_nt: TGCAGTGCTAACGACAGGAATTTGGAGACCCAGTACTTC